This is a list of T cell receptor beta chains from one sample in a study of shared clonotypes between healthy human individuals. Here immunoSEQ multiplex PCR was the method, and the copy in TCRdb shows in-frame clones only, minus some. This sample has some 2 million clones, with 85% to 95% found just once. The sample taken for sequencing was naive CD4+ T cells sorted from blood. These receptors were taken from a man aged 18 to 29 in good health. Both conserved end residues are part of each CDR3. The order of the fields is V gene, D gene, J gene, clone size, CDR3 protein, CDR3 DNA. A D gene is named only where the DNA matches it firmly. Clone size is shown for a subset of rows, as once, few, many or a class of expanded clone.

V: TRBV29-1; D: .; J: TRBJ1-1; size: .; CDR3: CSVGIWGPEAFF; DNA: TGCAGCGTGGGAATTTGGGGACCTGAAGCTTTCTTT
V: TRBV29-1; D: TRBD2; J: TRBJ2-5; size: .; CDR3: CSASGRGTKETQYF; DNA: TGCAGCGCAAGTGGGAGGGGCACCAAAGAGACCCAGTACTTC
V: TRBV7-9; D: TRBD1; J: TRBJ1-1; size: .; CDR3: CASSLGQGAIEAFF; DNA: TGTGCCAGCAGCTTAGGACAGGGGGCAATTGAAGCTTTCTTT
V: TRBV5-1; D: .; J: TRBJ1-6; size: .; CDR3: CASNDMMANSPLHF; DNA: TGCGCCAGCAACGACATGATGGCAAATTCACCCCTCCACTTT
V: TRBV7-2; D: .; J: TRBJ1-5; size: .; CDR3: CASSLVVFSNQPQHF; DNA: TGTGCCAGCAGCTTAGTGGTATTTAGCAATCAGCCCCAGCATTTT
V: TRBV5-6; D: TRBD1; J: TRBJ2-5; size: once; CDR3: CASRRTGGIEETQYF; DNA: TGTGCCAGCAGAAGGACAGGGGGCATTGAAGAGACCCAGTACTTC
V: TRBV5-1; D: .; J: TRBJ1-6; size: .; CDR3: CASSLNNSPLHF; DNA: TGCGCCAGCAGTTTAAATAATTCACCCCTCCACTTT
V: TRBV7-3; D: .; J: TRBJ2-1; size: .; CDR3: CASSLSSRPHNEQFF; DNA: TGTGCCAGCAGCTTATCTAGCCGTCCCCACAATGAGCAGTTCTTC
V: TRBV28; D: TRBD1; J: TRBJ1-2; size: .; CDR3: CASIPPGTGRGYTF; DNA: TGTGCCAGCATCCCGCCCGGGACAGGGCGCGGCTACACCTTC
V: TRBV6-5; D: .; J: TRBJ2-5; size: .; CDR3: CASYSGRNQETQYF; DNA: TGTGCCAGTTATTCAGGACGAAACCAAGAGACCCAGTACTTC
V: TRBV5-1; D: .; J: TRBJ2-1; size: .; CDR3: CASSLEGGTIDEQFF; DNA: TGCGCCAGCAGCTTGGAAGGCGGGACAATCGATGAGCAGTTCTTC
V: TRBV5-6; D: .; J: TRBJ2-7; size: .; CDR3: CASTSYEQYF; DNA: TGTGCCAGCACATCCTACGAGCAGTACTTC
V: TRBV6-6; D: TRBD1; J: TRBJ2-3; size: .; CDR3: CATDRDSVDTQYF; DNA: TGTGCCACCGACCGGGACAGCGTAGATACGCAGTATTTT
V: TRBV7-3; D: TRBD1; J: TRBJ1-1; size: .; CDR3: CASSPTGGEAFF; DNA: TGTGCCAGCAGCCCGACAGGGGGAGAAGCTTTCTTT
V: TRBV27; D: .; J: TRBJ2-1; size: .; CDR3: CASSRWNEQFF; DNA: TGTGCCAGCAGCCGGTGGAATGAGCAGTTCTTC
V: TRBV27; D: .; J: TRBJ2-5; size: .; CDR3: CASSSRRWADFQETQYF; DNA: TGTGCCAGCAGTTCTAGAAGATGGGCCGACTTTCAAGAGACCCAGTACTTC
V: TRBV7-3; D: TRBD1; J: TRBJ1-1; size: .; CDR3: CASSSGTGGNTEAFF; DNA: TGTGCCAGCAGCTCCGGGACAGGGGGGAACACTGAAGCTTTCTTT
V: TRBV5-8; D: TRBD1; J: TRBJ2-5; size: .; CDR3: CASSGQGLSGTQYF; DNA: TGTGCCAGCAGTGGACAGGGGCTGTCTGGGACCCAGTACTTC
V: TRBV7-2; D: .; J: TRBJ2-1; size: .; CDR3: CASSFSYEQFF; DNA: TGTGCCAGCAGCTTCAGTTATGAGCAGTTCTTC
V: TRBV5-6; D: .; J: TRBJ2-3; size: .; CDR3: CASSREARSTDTQYF; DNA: TGTGCCAGCAGCCGGGAAGCGAGGAGCACAGATACGCAGTATTTT
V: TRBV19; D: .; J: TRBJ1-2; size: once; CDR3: CASRYRDSSLINYGYTF; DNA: TGTGCCAGTCGTTACCGGGACTCAAGTCTTATTAACTATGGCTACACCTTC
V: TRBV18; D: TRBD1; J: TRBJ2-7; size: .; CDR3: CASSTGQVGEQYF; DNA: TGTGCCAGCTCAACAGGACAGGTTGGCGAGCAGTACTTC